One and the same sample provided the 18 T cell receptor beta chains below, sequenced in a study of T cells expressing NK-cell markers. TCRdb re-analyzed the 5' RACE reads; it lists each CDR3 protein once, without DNA. The table for this sample gives some 140,000 distinct CDR3 sequences. The source material was blood T cells: a sorted CD56 or NKG2C T cell subset, CD4+ or CD8+ T cells, or bulk PBMC T cells (not recorded which). The receptors originated from a woman aged 45-65 years in good health.

V is TRBV6-6 and J is TRBJ2-3; TCRdb outputs TRBD1, but without DNA this stays unchecked. Germline assignment: CDR1 MNHNY and CDR2 SVGAGI (reference sequence). The CDR3 is 16 amino acids. The CDR3 sequence: CASRTGQGPSTDTQYF.

The V and J genes are TRBV12-3 or TRBV12-4 and TRBJ2-1; the TCRdb call, TRBD2, lacks DNA for checking. The CDR3 length is 15 residues. The chain's CDR3 is CASRKTSGPYNEQFF.

The chain couples TRBV12-3 or TRBV12-4 to TRBJ1-5; the TCRdb call, TRBD1, lacks DNA for checking. The CDR3 consists of 14 residues. CDR3 in amino acids: CASSDRWGNQPQHF.

This chain uses TRBV15 with TRBJ2-2; without DNA, the TCRdb call of TRBD2 cannot be checked. From germline, CDR1 is LNHNV and CDR2 YYDKDF (reference sequence). This CDR3 has 17 residues. The CDR3 here is CATSSTYGTTYTGELFF.

V and J are TRBV11-2 and TRBJ2-6; TCRdb's D call of TRBD1 is untestable without DNA. The CDR3 runs 20 residues. CDR1 SGHAT and CDR2 FQNNGV come from the germline V gene. CDR3 sequence: CASSQRDRDFLSSGANVLTF. The full variable domain, with the rest looked up from reference TRBV11-2 and TRBJ2-6, is EAGVAQSPRYKIIEKRQSVAFWCNPISGHATLYWYQQILGQGPKLLIQFQNNGVVDDSQLPKDRFSAERLKGVDSTLKIQPAKLEDSAVYLCASSQRDRDFLSSGANVLTFGAGSRLTVL.

The genes are TRBV4-1 and TRBJ1-1; the TCRdb call, TRBD1, lacks DNA for checking. CDR1 and CDR2 from the germline V gene are MGHRA and YSYEKL. The CDR3 consists of 13 residues. CDR3 sequence reads: CASSWDRGTEAFF.

The gene calls are TRBV6-1 and TRBJ2-1; the D call from TCRdb, TRBD2, cannot be confirmed without DNA. CDR1 is MNHNS and CDR2 is SASEGT in the germline V gene. The CDR3 extends over 13 amino acids. The CDR3 loop is CASSEPPWNEQFF.

V and J are TRBV6-5 and TRBJ1-1; with no DNA, the TCRdb D assignment of TRBD1 cannot be verified. The CDR3 totals 15 residues. Germline lookup yields CDR1 MNHEY and CDR2 SVGAGI. This CDR3 reads CASSYSGRGDTEAFF.

The gene calls are TRBV4-2 and TRBJ2-5. CDR1 and CDR2 from the germline V gene are LGHNA and YNFKEQ. This CDR3 is 13 amino acids long. The CDR3 sequence is CASSQGERETQYF.

The V gene is TRBV7-8, the J gene TRBJ2-3. CDR3 length equals 15 residues. Germline lookup yields CDR1 SGHVS and CDR2 FQNEAQ. This chain's CDR3 is CASSFGGGSTDTQYF.

The chain is built from TRBV18 and TRBJ2-1. The CDR3 totals 16 residues. Germline-derived CDR1 and CDR2 are KGHSH and LQKENI. The CDR3 spells CASSPPEDRAANEQFF.

The rearrangement links TRBV4-1 to TRBJ2-6; the D gene TCRdb calls, TRBD2, cannot be checked with no DNA. The V gene's germline CDR1 is MGHRA and CDR2 YSYEKL. The CDR3 runs to 17 residues. The CDR3: CASSPGGISSGANVLTF.

The chain links TRBV12-3 or TRBV12-4 to TRBJ2-3; TCRdb outputs TRBD1, but without DNA this stays unchecked. The CDR3 length is 17 residues. The CDR3 region is CASSPGTGSRSTDTQYF.

The chain uses TRBV5-1 and TRBJ1-4; TCRdb's D gene call, TRBD1, goes unchecked for lack of DNA. The CDR3 is 14 amino acids. Per the germline V gene, CDR1 is SGHRS and CDR2 is YFSETQ. CDR3 protein: CASSTGQGSEKLFF.

CDR3 loop: CASSHVGGLWGLHF. The rearrangement uses TRBV14 and TRBJ1-6; TCRdb calls TRBD1, which cannot be checked without DNA. CDR3 length: 14 residues. CDR1 is SGHDN, CDR2 FVKESK, per germline.

The V and J genes are TRBV6-4 and TRBJ2-1; TCRdb proposes TRBD1, but this gene call is untestable without DNA. Germline V gene data show CDR1 as MRHNA and CDR2 as SNTAGT. The CDR3 spans 14 residues. CDR3 residues: CASSDGGQISEQFF.

This chain links TRBV12-3 or TRBV12-4 with TRBJ2-2. The CDR3 is 15 amino acids. The CDR3 region is CASRYIAEYTGELFF.

This chain joins TRBV12-3 or TRBV12-4 and TRBJ2-1; TCRdb's assignment of TRBD2 cannot be checked, as there is no DNA. The CDR3 contains 14 residues. CDR3 protein: CASTELAGGNEQFF.